The rows below give T cell receptor beta chains drawn from one sample of a study of response to subunit inactivated influenza vaccine. MiXCR, run by TCRdb on the RT-PCR reads, gives a single entry per CDR3 protein. In the table there are approximately 680,000 distinct CDR3 sequences, roughly 14% of which are singletons. The source material was PBMCs from blood, sampled roughly 13 days after vaccination. These receptors all stem from a man in his fifties or sixties who received an inactivated influenza vaccine. Each CDR3 is given with its conserved first and last residue. Each record gives: CDR3 DNA, CDR3 protein, J gene, clone size, V gene, D gene. A D gene is named only where the DNA matches it firmly. Clone sizes are given selectively: once, few, many, or a class where the clone is expanded.

CDR3 DNA: TGTGCCAGCAGCTCGGGGGGGACGACTGCCGGGGAGCTGTTTTTT
CDR3 protein: CASSSGGTTAGELFF
J gene: TRBJ2-2
clone size: many
V gene: TRBV12-3/TRBV12-4
D gene: TRBD2

CDR3 DNA: TGTGCCAGCAGCTTAGCCCCGGCGAATGGGGCTTTCTTT
CDR3 protein: CASSLAPANGAFF
J gene: TRBJ1-1
clone size: -
V gene: TRBV7-2
D gene: -

CDR3 DNA: TGTGCCACAACCGACAGGGTAGAAGATGAGCAGTTCTTC
CDR3 protein: CATTDRVEDEQFF
J gene: TRBJ2-1
clone size: many
V gene: TRBV6-2/TRBV6-3
D gene: TRBD1

CDR3 DNA: TGTGCCAGCAGTTTAAAGATTATCTACAATGAGCAGTTCTTC
CDR3 protein: CASSLKIIYNEQFF
J gene: TRBJ2-1
clone size: few
V gene: TRBV28
D gene: -

CDR3 DNA: TGCAGTGCTATGGGGACAGCGGGTCTAAACGCTTTCTTT
CDR3 protein: CSAMGTAGLNAFF
J gene: TRBJ1-1
clone size: many
V gene: TRBV20-1
D gene: TRBD1

CDR3 DNA: TGCAGTGCTAGGCGGGATATGAAGGACGAGCAGTACTTC
CDR3 protein: CSARRDMKDEQYF
J gene: TRBJ2-7
clone size: few
V gene: TRBV20-1
D gene: -

CDR3 DNA: TGCGCCAGCAGCTTGGAGGCGGGAGGGCCGTATGAGCAGTTCTTC
CDR3 protein: CASSLEAGGPYEQFF
J gene: TRBJ2-1
clone size: few
V gene: TRBV5-1
D gene: TRBD2

CDR3 DNA: TGTGCCAGCAGTTTGGGGCAGGGGATTGGAAACACCATATATTTT
CDR3 protein: CASSLGQGIGNTIYF
J gene: TRBJ1-3
clone size: few
V gene: TRBV12-3/TRBV12-4
D gene: -

CDR3 DNA: TGCGCCAGCAACGAGGGAAACCGCCGGGAAGCTTTCTTT
CDR3 protein: CASNEGNRREAFF
J gene: TRBJ1-1
clone size: many
V gene: TRBV5-1
D gene: -

CDR3 DNA: TGTGCCAGCAGCCAAGGGAGGAATCAGCCCCAGCATTTT
CDR3 protein: CASSQGRNQPQHF
J gene: TRBJ1-5
clone size: many
V gene: TRBV3-1
D gene: -

CDR3 DNA: TGTGCCAGCAGCTCGCTCGGGGGGAGCACAGATACGCAGTATTTT
CDR3 protein: CASSSLGGSTDTQYF
J gene: TRBJ2-3
clone size: few
V gene: TRBV7-2
D gene: TRBD2

CDR3 DNA: TGTGCCAGCTCACCACCCCTAAGAGCCACAGATACGCAGTATTTT
CDR3 protein: CASSPPLRATDTQYF
J gene: TRBJ2-3
clone size: -
V gene: TRBV18
D gene: -

CDR3 DNA: TGTGCCAGCAGTAATCAGGGGGCTGAAGCTTTCTTT
CDR3 protein: CASSNQGAEAFF
J gene: TRBJ1-1
clone size: few
V gene: TRBV12-3/TRBV12-4
D gene: TRBD1

CDR3 DNA: TGTGCCAGCAGCCAACAGACAGGGCTCGGGGCCACTGAAGCTTTCTTT
CDR3 protein: CASSQQTGLGATEAFF
J gene: TRBJ1-1
clone size: few
V gene: TRBV16
D gene: TRBD1

CDR3 DNA: TGCGCCAGCAGCTTGGCCGTCAACACAGATACGCAGTATTTT
CDR3 protein: CASSLAVNTDTQYF
J gene: TRBJ2-3
clone size: few
V gene: TRBV5-1
D gene: -

CDR3 DNA: TGTGCCAGCGAGGGAGGCGGGGCCTTCTCCTACAATGAGCAGTTCTTC
CDR3 protein: CASEGGGAFSYNEQFF
J gene: TRBJ2-1
clone size: -
V gene: TRBV12-3/TRBV12-4
D gene: -

CDR3 DNA: TGTGCCAGCAGCTTCAGACTAGCCCCCGGGGAGCTGTTTTTT
CDR3 protein: CASSFRLAPGELFF
J gene: TRBJ2-2
clone size: -
V gene: TRBV5-5
D gene: TRBD2

CDR3 DNA: TGCGCCAGCAGCCCCAAGATTGTTAGCTCCTACGAGCAGTACTTC
CDR3 protein: CASSPKIVSSYEQYF
J gene: TRBJ2-7
clone size: -
V gene: TRBV4-1
D gene: -

CDR3 DNA: TGTGCCAGCAGTTTAAGTGGAGTTTCTCCCTACGAGCAGTACTTC
CDR3 protein: CASSLSGVSPYEQYF
J gene: TRBJ2-7
clone size: few
V gene: TRBV27
D gene: -

CDR3 DNA: TGCGCCAGCAGCATCGGAAGCGTTAGCACAGATACGCAGTATTTT
CDR3 protein: CASSIGSVSTDTQYF
J gene: TRBJ2-3
clone size: -
V gene: TRBV5-1
D gene: -

CDR3 DNA: TGTGCCAGCAGCTTGGCTATAGGGGTCGTTTATGAGCAGTTCTTC
CDR3 protein: CASSLAIGVVYEQFF
J gene: TRBJ2-1
clone size: few
V gene: TRBV5-5
D gene: -

CDR3 DNA: TGCGCCAGCAGCCTCCTATCGACAGGCGGCGAGCAGTACTTC
CDR3 protein: CASSLLSTGGEQYF
J gene: TRBJ2-7
clone size: -
V gene: TRBV4-3
D gene: -

CDR3 DNA: TGTGCCATCAGCCCGGGACAGGGCAACGAGCAGTACTTC
CDR3 protein: CAISPGQGNEQYF
J gene: TRBJ2-7
clone size: -
V gene: TRBV10-3
D gene: TRBD1

CDR3 DNA: TGTGCCAGCAGCCAAGATGTAGTAGCAACGCAGTTCTTC
CDR3 protein: CASSQDVVATQFF
J gene: TRBJ2-1
clone size: few
V gene: TRBV3-1
D gene: -

CDR3 DNA: TGCGCCAGCAGCTCAGGGACTAGCGGGAGCCTTACGCAGTATTTT
CDR3 protein: CASSSGTSGSLTQYF
J gene: TRBJ2-3
clone size: -
V gene: TRBV5-1
D gene: TRBD2

CDR3 DNA: TGTGCCAGCAGTTTCGCCCCGGGGCAGCCCCAGCATTTT
CDR3 protein: CASSFAPGQPQHF
J gene: TRBJ1-5
clone size: few
V gene: TRBV27
D gene: -

CDR3 DNA: TGCGCCAGCAGACCGGACGACAAGAGAACGAACACCGGGGAGCTGTTTTTT
CDR3 protein: CASRPDDKRTNTGELFF
J gene: TRBJ2-2
clone size: few
V gene: TRBV5-1
D gene: -

CDR3 DNA: TGTGCCACCAGCAGAGATGCAGGGCAAGAGACCCAGTACTTC
CDR3 protein: CATSRDAGQETQYF
J gene: TRBJ2-5
clone size: -
V gene: TRBV15
D gene: -

CDR3 DNA: TGCAGTGCCTTTAGCGGCCACACCCCAACTAATGAAAAACTGTTTTTT
CDR3 protein: CSAFSGHTPTNEKLFF
J gene: TRBJ1-4
clone size: few
V gene: TRBV20-1
D gene: -

CDR3 DNA: TGTGCCAGCAGCCCCAGGGACAGTATGGGGACTGAAGCTTTCTTT
CDR3 protein: CASSPRDSMGTEAFF
J gene: TRBJ1-1
clone size: -
V gene: TRBV7-2
D gene: TRBD1

CDR3 DNA: TGTGCCAGTCTAATCCATTCGAACACCGGGGAGCTGTTTTTT
CDR3 protein: CASLIHSNTGELFF
J gene: TRBJ2-2
clone size: many
V gene: TRBV12-3/TRBV12-4
D gene: -

CDR3 DNA: TGTGCCAGCAGCTCCCTCCGGTACGCTGGAAACACCATATATTTT
CDR3 protein: CASSSLRYAGNTIYF
J gene: TRBJ1-3
clone size: few
V gene: TRBV7-3
D gene: -

CDR3 DNA: TGCGCCAGCAGCTTGGACAGCGGCCAACGGCCCCTCCACTTT
CDR3 protein: CASSLDSGQRPLHF
J gene: TRBJ1-6
clone size: few
V gene: TRBV5-1
D gene: -

CDR3 DNA: TGTGCCAGCAGTGAAGAACAGGGGGCGACTAATGAGCAGTTCTTC
CDR3 protein: CASSEEQGATNEQFF
J gene: TRBJ2-1
clone size: -
V gene: TRBV25-1
D gene: TRBD1

CDR3 DNA: TGTGCCAGCAGAACTCTGACAGGGGTTCGTCGGGAAAAACTGTTTTTT
CDR3 protein: CASRTLTGVRREKLFF
J gene: TRBJ1-4
clone size: few
V gene: TRBV27
D gene: TRBD1

CDR3 DNA: TGTGCCAGCAGCTTCGCAGGGGACGGTGAGCAGTTCTTC
CDR3 protein: CASSFAGDGEQFF
J gene: TRBJ2-1
clone size: -
V gene: TRBV7-2
D gene: -